Listed below are T cell receptor beta chains from one sample, sequenced in a study of T cell responses to AZD1222 COVID-19 vaccine. Assay used: immunoSEQ multiplex PCR; TCRdb lists only in-frame clones, some missing. There are fewer than 200,000 clones in the sample; more than 90% occur only once, and 1.5% to 2% lies in the top ten. The sequenced sample was peripheral blood, obtained on day 0 of AZD1222 vaccination. The receptor source for this set is an adult in good health. Each CDR3 is given with its conserved first and last residue. D genes are given only for firm matches. Only part of the rows carry a size: once, few, many, or a class if the clone is expanded.

d_call	v_call	j_call	clone_size	cdr3_nt	cdr3_aa
TRBD1	TRBV29-1	TRBJ1-1	once	TGCAGCGTCGACAGGGGATCGAGCACTGAAGCTTTCTTT	CSVDRGSSTEAFF
TRBD1	TRBV30	TRBJ1-5	-	TGTGCCTGGAGTGAATACAGGGGAAATCAGCCCCAGCATTTT	CAWSEYRGNQPQHF
-	TRBV5-1	TRBJ1-6	-	TGCGCCAGCAGCTTGGGGGACCTTATCGATTCACCCCTCCACTTT	CASSLGDLIDSPLHF
-	TRBV18	TRBJ1-1	-	TGTGCCAGCTCACCGGCAGTTTTGGGAACTGAAGCTTTCTTT	CASSPAVLGTEAFF
-	TRBV19	TRBJ1-6	-	TGTGCCAGTAGTCGTCCAGGGGACGGAGGGTCACCCCTCCACTTT	CASSRPGDGGSPLHF
TRBD1	TRBV12-5	TRBJ1-1	-	TGTGCTAGTGGTTTGATAAGACAGGGGCGCACTGAAGCTTTCTTT	CASGLIRQGRTEAFF
-	TRBV18	TRBJ1-4	once	TGTGCCAGCTCACAACAGGGTCCTAATGAAAAACTGTTTTTT	CASSQQGPNEKLFF
-	TRBV21-1	TRBJ2-7	-	TGTGCCAGCAGCCCTCACGGACGGGACGAGCAGTACTTC	CASSPHGRDEQYF
-	TRBV5-4	TRBJ2-7	-	TGTGCCAGCAGCTTGGGGGCAGGGAGGCCCACCTACGAGCAGTACTTC	CASSLGAGRPTYEQYF
-	TRBV7-2	TRBJ2-2	medium-sized	TGTGCCAGCAGCTTAGCAATAGGACCCGGGGAGCTGTTTTTT	CASSLAIGPGELFF
-	TRBV6-1	TRBJ1-6	-	TGTGCCAGCAGTGAAGCACCGAGCTCCTATAATTCACCCCTCCACTTT	CASSEAPSSYNSPLHF
-	TRBV5-1	TRBJ2-1	-	TGCGCCAGCAGCTTGTCGGGGTCCAATGAGCAGTTCTTC	CASSLSGSNEQFF
TRBD1	TRBV10-1	TRBJ2-7	-	TGCGCCAGCAGCCCGGGACAGGGGAAGCACGAGCAGTACTTC	CASSPGQGKHEQYF
TRBD2	TRBV25-1	TRBJ2-1	-	TGTGCCAGCAGTGAATGGACTAGCGGGTCAGCCTACAATGAGCAGTTCTTC	CASSEWTSGSAYNEQFF
TRBD1	TRBV18	TRBJ1-2	once	TGTGCCAGCTCACCACCGGGACAGGGGTCGGATGGCTACACCTTC	CASSPPGQGSDGYTF
-	TRBV4-1	TRBJ1-1	-	TGCGCCAGCAGCCAAGATTTTCGCGGCACTGAAGCTTTCTTT	CASSQDFRGTEAFF
TRBD1	TRBV27	TRBJ1-2	-	TGTGCCAGCATAGGGAGGAGGACCGACAGGAGGGGGCTAGGCTACACCTTC	CASIGRRTDRRGLGYTF
TRBD1	TRBV5-6	TRBJ1-2	-	TGTGCCAGCAGCTTTCTTGTTAGGGGGCCATATGGCTACACCTTC	CASSFLVRGPYGYTF
-	TRBV6-2/TRBV6-3	TRBJ2-5	-	TGTGCCAGCAGTTTAACGCGGGAGACCCAGTACTTC	CASSLTRETQYF
TRBD1	TRBV7-2	TRBJ1-1	-	TGTGCCAGCAGCTTAGGGAGGACAGGGTCTGAAGCTTTCTTT	CASSLGRTGSEAFF
-	TRBV4-1	TRBJ2-7	few	TGCGCCAGCAGCCAAGATATAGCGAGGCCCTACTACGAGCAGTACTTC	CASSQDIARPYYEQYF
TRBD1	TRBV5-1	TRBJ2-7	once	TGCGCCAGCAGCTTGGATGGACAGGGCTACGAGCAGTACTTC	CASSLDGQGYEQYF
-	TRBV6-5	TRBJ1-5	-	TGTGCCAGCAGTTTCGCCGGAGGCAATCAGCCCCAGCATTTT	CASSFAGGNQPQHF
TRBD1	TRBV27	TRBJ1-2	-	TGTGCCAGCAGTGTTCGAACAGGGGAGAGCTACACCTTC	CASSVRTGESYTF
-	TRBV11-2	TRBJ1-3	-	TGTGCCAGCAGCTTAGATCGTGGGTCTGGAAACACCATATATTTT	CASSLDRGSGNTIYF
-	TRBV11-2	TRBJ1-2	-	TGTGCCAGCAGCTTGAGACGGTCCGATGGCTACACCTTC	CASSLRRSDGYTF
TRBD2	TRBV7-9	TRBJ2-1	-	TGTGCCAGCAGCTTACCGGGAGGGCCAAGAAATGAGCAGTTCTTC	CASSLPGGPRNEQFF
-	TRBV4-1	TRBJ2-3	-	TGCGCCAGCAGCCAAACCGCGGGTAGGGCCATCCGCGCAGATACGCAGTATTTT	CASSQTAGRAIRADTQYF
-	TRBV7-9	TRBJ2-5	-	TGTGCCAGCAGCTTAGCGTCGACTCAAGAGACCCAGTACTTC	CASSLASTQETQYF
TRBD1	TRBV3-1/TRBV3-2	TRBJ1-2	-	TGTGCCAGCAGCCAAGTGGCCGACAGGGGCGAAGGCTACACCTTC	CASSQVADRGEGYTF
-	TRBV5-1	TRBJ2-7	once	TGCGCCAGCACCTCACAGGGATTCGAGCAGTACTTC	CASTSQGFEQYF
-	TRBV7-8	TRBJ1-1	-	TGTGCCAGCAGCTTGAGAATGAACACTGAAGCTTTCTTT	CASSLRMNTEAFF
-	TRBV7-2	TRBJ2-5	once	TGTGCCAGCAGCCACTCTCGCCAAGAGACCCAGTACTTC	CASSHSRQETQYF
TRBD2	TRBV11-3	TRBJ2-3	-	TGTGCCAGCAGCTTAGCTAGCGGGGGGGCCGATACGCAGTATTTT	CASSLASGGADTQYF
-	TRBV7-9	TRBJ1-1	-	TGTGCCAGCAGGTACTTGCAGGGCCCCACTGAAGCTTTCTTT	CASRYLQGPTEAFF
TRBD1	TRBV10-1	TRBJ2-7	-	TGCGCCAGCAGTGAGTCGGGGACAGGGGGCTACGAGCAGTACTTC	CASSESGTGGYEQYF
-	TRBV5-6	TRBJ2-2	-	TGTGCCAGCAGCCCCGACTCTCTGGGGGGTGGCACCGGGGAGCTGTTTTTT	CASSPDSLGGGTGELFF
-	TRBV30	TRBJ1-2	-	TGTGCCTGGAGTTCTACAGGGCGCAGATACTATGGCTACACCTTC	CAWSSTGRRYYGYTF
TRBD1	TRBV3-1/TRBV3-2	TRBJ2-1	-	TGTGCCAGCAGCCATCTCAAACCCGGGACAGGGGGTTTTGGTGAGCAGTTCTTC	CASSHLKPGTGGFGEQFF
-	TRBV9	TRBJ1-2	-	TGTGCCAGCAGTCCTAACCCCCCCCGACAGAATGCTAACTATGGCTACACCTTC	CASSPNPPRQNANYGYTF
TRBD1	TRBV29-1	TRBJ1-2	-	TGCAGCGCCCGGGACAGGGGCCCCTATGGCTACACCTTC	CSARDRGPYGYTF
-	TRBV6-2/TRBV6-3	TRBJ2-7	-	TGTGCCAGCAGTTACTTCGACGCGGGGGCCTCCTACGAGCAGTACTTC	CASSYFDAGASYEQYF
-	TRBV2	TRBJ1-4	once	TGTGCCAGCAGCCAGGGCTTCCTCACTGAAAAACTGTTTTTT	CASSQGFLTEKLFF
-	TRBV7-9	TRBJ2-5	-	TGTGCCAGCAGCTTTGCAAGGGAGACCCAGTACTTC	CASSFARETQYF
-	TRBV5-1	TRBJ2-1	-	TGCGCCAGCAGACGTGACCCAGTGGTCAATAATGAGCAGTTCTTC	CASRRDPVVNNEQFF
-	TRBV7-2	TRBJ1-6	-	TGTGCCAGCAGCTTAAACAGGGCTTCCTATAATTCACCCCTCCACTTT	CASSLNRASYNSPLHF
-	TRBV7-3	TRBJ1-1	-	TGTGCCAGCAGCCTTACGTGGAACACTGAAGCTTTCTTT	CASSLTWNTEAFF
-	TRBV29-1	TRBJ1-1	-	TGCAGCGGGGGGGGCCACTTTACCACTGAAGCTTTCTTT	CSGGGHFTTEAFF
-	TRBV5-1	TRBJ1-2	-	TGCGCCAGCAGCTTGGGGGAGTTGGGCTATGGCTACACCTTC	CASSLGELGYGYTF
TRBD1	TRBV30	TRBJ1-1	-	TGTGCCTGGAGGGCGGGACAGTTTTCCGATAATGAAGCTTTCTTT	CAWRAGQFSDNEAFF
-	TRBV5-4	TRBJ2-5	-	TGTGCCAGCAGCCCAGACCTGCGGGAGACCCAGTACTTC	CASSPDLRETQYF
-	TRBV27	TRBJ1-1	few	TGTGCCAGCAGTTTATTTGGGGGGACAAATACTGAAGCTTTCTTT	CASSLFGGTNTEAFF
TRBD2	TRBV6-2/TRBV6-3	TRBJ2-3	-	TGTGCCAGCAGTTACTCGGGACTAGCGGGGGCTACTAGCACAGATACGCAGTATTTT	CASSYSGLAGATSTDTQYF
-	TRBV27	TRBJ2-3	once	TGTGCCAGCAGAAGAACAGGGAGCACAGATACGCAGTATTTT	CASRRTGSTDTQYF
-	TRBV7-2	TRBJ2-7	once	TGTGCCAGCAGCTTAGGAAGGTCCTACGAGCAGTACTTC	CASSLGRSYEQYF
TRBD2	TRBV30	TRBJ2-3	-	TGTGCCTGGAATCTGGCGGGAGGTGATACGCAGTATTTT	CAWNLAGGDTQYF